The present T cell receptor (beta chain) was sequenced within a study of blood T cells in healthy people across ages. Together with a sample-barcoded 5' primer, a J-beta primer mix was included in a second PCR lasting about 6 to 12 cycles. TCRdb re-called the 5' RACE reads through MiXCR, storing one row per CDR3 protein. The sample contains approximately 1.5 million distinct CDR3 sequences, about 31% of which appear only once. CDR3 length equals 17 residues. CDR1 is MDHEN, CDR2 SYDVKM, per germline. V was clipped by 3 bases and J by 10 bases; unmatched bases: 15. The source of this sequence is a woman aged 30 to 39 in good health. This chain connects TRBV28 to TRBJ2-1; TRBD2 matches at 10 bases. The sequencing input was blood. CDR3 sequence (DNA): TGTGCCAGCAGTTTTGTTGATCGGACTAGCGGAAACCCCGAGCAGTTCTTC. As protein: CASSFVDRTSGNPEQFF.